These 10 T cell receptor beta chains originate from one sample sequenced in a study of cytomegalovirus exposure and HLA in healthy donors. Primers for the PCR totalled 60 Vbeta and 13 Jbeta. Repertoires were generated with immunoSEQ multiplex PCR, while TCRdb's copy carries only in-frame clones and drops some. The sample lists 180,000 or so clones, around 80% occurring once. Sequenced: PBMCs. Receptor source: a man aged 35 to 55 in good health and CMV-seronegative.

This clone was picked up one time. The genes are TRBV18 and TRBJ2-7, with D uncertain. Deletions cut 0 bases from V and 2 bases from J, with 8 bases between. CDR1 is KGHSH and CDR2 is LQKENI in the germline V gene. The length of the CDR3 is 14 residues. CDR3 nucleotides: TGTGCCAGCTCACCACCGTCGGGTCCCTACGAGCAGTACTTC. Residues: CASSPPSGPYEQYF.

The rearrangement links TRBV5-1 to TRBJ2-2; 10 bases fit TRBD2. Trimming removed 7 bases from V and 1 base from J; junction bases left unmatched: 4. CDR3 length: 15 amino acids. Germline CDR1 reads SGHRS; CDR2 reads YFSETQ. The DNA for the CDR3 is TGCGCCAGCCGGACTAGCGGAGAGAACACCGGGGAGCTGTTTTTT. This sequence encodes CASRTSGENTGELFF.

This clone was observed a few times. The V and J genes are TRBV4-3 and TRBJ2-7; 7 positions match TRBD1. From germline, CDR1 is LGHNA and CDR2 YSLEER. The CDR3 sequence is 15 residues long. V was pared by 1 base and J by 3 bases, with 6 bases of the junction left unmatched. The CDR3 region has the DNA TGCGCCAGCAGCCAAGGACCGGGACAGAGCTACGAGCAGTACTTC. It translates to CASSQGPGQSYEQYF.

The chain couples TRBV6-6 to TRBJ2-5; 9 bases map to TRBD2. Unmatched junction bases numbered 9, after V lost 7 bases and J lost 0 bases. The CDR3 is made up of 16 amino acids. The germline gives CDR1 MNHNY, CDR2 SVGAGI (reference sequence). The CDR3 loop reads CASTAGGVGYQETQYF. The CDR3 bases are TGTGCCAGCACCGCGGGGGGGGTGGGGTACCAAGAGACCCAGTACTTC.

The rearrangement joins TRBV5-1 to TRBJ1-1; a possible D gene is TRBD1 (6 bases). This CDR3 is 16 amino acids long. CDR1 SGHRS and CDR2 YFSETQ come from the germline V gene. V lost 0 bases and J 3 bases, leaving 15 bases between the germline ends. For the CDR3, the DNA is TGCGCCAGCAGCTTGGAGGGGCCTCACAGGGACACTGAAGCTTTCTTT. This gives the protein CASSLEGPHRDTEAFF.

The V and J genes are TRBV28 and TRBJ1-2; D is unresolved. Trimming pared 6 bases from V and 8 bases from J, leaving 22 bases between. The CDR3 is made up of 15 amino acids. CDR1 and CDR2 from the germline V gene are MDHEN and SYDVKM. The chain's CDR3 is CASSLLPGILGGYTF. As DNA, the CDR3 is TGTGCCAGCAGCCTCCTTCCGGGAATCCTGGGAGGCTACACCTTC.

This chain joins TRBV18 and TRBJ1-4, with a weak D call TRBD1 (6 bases). Trimming removed 6 bases at V and 8 bases at J, with 13 bases between. The CDR3 sequence is 13 residues long. The V gene's germline CDR1 is KGHSH and CDR2 LQKENI. In DNA form, the CDR3 reads TGTGCCAGCTCCCGCCGGGACACCGAAAAACTGTTTTTT. This translates into CASSRRDTEKLFF.

The chain couples TRBV5-4 to TRBJ1-2; D unclear. There are 12 residues in the CDR3. V was pared by 0 bases and J by 8 bases, with 8 bases between. Germline lookup yields CDR1 SGHNT and CDR2 YYREEE (reference sequence). CDR3 bases: TGTGCCAGCAGCTTGGGCGAGAGGGGCTACACCTTC. It codes for CASSLGERGYTF.

The rearrangement joins TRBV30 to TRBJ1-2, with a weak D call TRBD1 (6 bases). Trimming took off 4 bases at V and 2 bases at J, with 14 bases between the two ends. This CDR3 spans 14 amino acids. Per the germline V gene, CDR1 is GTSNPN and CDR2 is SVGIG (reference sequence). The CDR3, as DNA: TGTGCCTGGACTCGGGGGGCGGGGAACTATGGCTACACCTTC. As protein: CAWTRGAGNYGYTF.

The chain employs TRBV6-5 and TRBJ1-6, with TRBD1 matching 8 bases. V shed 6 bases, J shed 6 bases, and the junction held 1 base outside the gene matches. The germline V gene encodes CDR1 MNHEY and CDR2 SVGAGI. The CDR3 spans 13 residues. The CDR3 region is CASSTGGNSPLHF. DNA of the CDR3: TGTGCCAGCAGCACAGGGGGTAATTCACCCCTCCACTTT.